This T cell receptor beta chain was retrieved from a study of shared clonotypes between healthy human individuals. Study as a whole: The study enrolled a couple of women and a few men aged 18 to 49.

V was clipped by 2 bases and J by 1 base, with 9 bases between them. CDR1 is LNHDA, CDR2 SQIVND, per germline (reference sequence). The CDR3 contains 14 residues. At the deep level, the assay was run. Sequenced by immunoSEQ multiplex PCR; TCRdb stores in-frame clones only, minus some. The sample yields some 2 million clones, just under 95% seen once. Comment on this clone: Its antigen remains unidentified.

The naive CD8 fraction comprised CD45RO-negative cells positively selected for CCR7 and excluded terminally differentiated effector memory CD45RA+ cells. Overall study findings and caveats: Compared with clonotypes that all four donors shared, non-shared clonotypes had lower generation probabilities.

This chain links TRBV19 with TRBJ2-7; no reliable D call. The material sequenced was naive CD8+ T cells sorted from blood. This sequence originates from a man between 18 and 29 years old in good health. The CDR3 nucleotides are TGTGCCAGTAGTATAATCGGATCGTCCTACGAGCAGTACTTC. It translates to CASSIIGSSYEQYF.